This T cell receptor (beta chain) was identified in a study of shared clonotypes between healthy human individuals. Whole-study findings and limits: What rarefaction showed was incomplete sorted-subset sequencing despite large depth. Sampling was confined to blood; repertoires within tissues likely differ.

The authors divided CD4+ cells into CD45RA+ naive and CD45RA-negative memory subsets. Authors' analysis steps: ImmunoSEQ supplied junction-only sequences lacking quality scores, so filtering was different. TCRdb's table, derived via immunoSEQ multiplex PCR, lists solely in-frame clones and lacks some. For V, J and clone size, that table is used; D and trimming come from the DNA. The sample holds over 1.4 million clones, 95% to 97% seen once. As for this clone: The antigen is unknown.

Trimming cost V 5 bases and J 8 bases, with 8 bases left between them. The CDR3 is 11 residues long. Germline lookup yields CDR1 SGHDT and CDR2 YYEEEE. The J gene is TRBJ2-1, the V gene TRBV5-6; D unclear. The receptor comes from a man younger than 40 in good health. Sequencing was performed on naive CD4+ T cells sorted from blood. Subset given: CD45RA+ positively selected. CDR3 sequence (DNA): TGTGCCAGCAGTCTTAACCATGAGCAGTTCTTC. It is translated as CASSLNHEQFF.